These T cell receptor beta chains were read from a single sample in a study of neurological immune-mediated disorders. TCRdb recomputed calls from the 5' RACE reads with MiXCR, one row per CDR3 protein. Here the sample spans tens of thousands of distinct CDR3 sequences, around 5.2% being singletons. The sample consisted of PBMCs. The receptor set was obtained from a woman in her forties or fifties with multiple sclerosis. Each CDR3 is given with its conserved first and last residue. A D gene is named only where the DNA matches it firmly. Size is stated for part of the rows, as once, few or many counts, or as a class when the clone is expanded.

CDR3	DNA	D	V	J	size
CAISGYTEAFF	TGTGCCATCAGTGGATACACTGAAGCTTTCTTT	NA	TRBV10-3	TRBJ1-1	many
CASSPNKRGYGEQYF	TGTGCCAGCAGCCCTAATAAGCGGGGGTACGGAGAGCAGTACTTC	TRBD2	TRBV7-2	TRBJ2-7	many
CASSLALDRKQETQYF	TGTGCCAGCAGCTTGGCATTGGACAGAAAACAAGAGACCCAGTACTTC	NA	TRBV5-5	TRBJ2-5	many
CASSPDRYEQYF	TGCGCCAGCAGCCCCGACCGTTACGAGCAGTACTTC	NA	TRBV5-1	TRBJ2-7	many
CSARVLAAVDEQFF	TGCAGTGCTAGGGTCTTAGCAGCGGTGGATGAGCAGTTCTTC	NA	TRBV20-1	TRBJ2-1	many
CASSLPDSGETQYF	TGCGCCAGCAGCTTACCCGACTCAGGGGAGACCCAGTACTTC	NA	TRBV5-1	TRBJ2-5	many
CSAGDRDQPQHF	TGCAGTGCTGGAGACAGGGATCAGCCCCAGCATTTT	TRBD1	TRBV20-1	TRBJ1-5	many
CASHWRSGWADTQYF	TGTGCCAGTCACTGGAGGAGCGGGTGGGCAGATACGCAGTATTTT	NA	TRBV6-5	TRBJ2-3	many
CASSQTGQGRTYQPQHF	TGCGCCAGCAGCCAGACGGGACAGGGACGAACGTATCAGCCCCAGCATTTT	TRBD1	TRBV4-1	TRBJ1-5	many
CAVRTGEETQYF	TGTGCCGTTAGGACAGGGGAAGAGACCCAGTACTTC	TRBD1	TRBV10-3	TRBJ2-5	many
CATSDRDRGETQYF	TGTGCCACCAGTGACAGAGACAGGGGTGAGACCCAGTACTTC	TRBD1	TRBV24-1	TRBJ2-5	many
CAIRGRQGNYGYTF	TGTGCCATCAGAGGAAGACAGGGGAACTATGGCTACACCTTC	TRBD1	TRBV10-3	TRBJ1-2	many
CASSLDRYYGYTF	TGTGCCAGCAGTTTAGACAGATACTATGGCTACACCTTC	NA	TRBV12-3/TRBV12-4	TRBJ1-2	many
CAISQITGTGELFF	TGTGCCATTTCTCAAATAACAGGGACCGGGGAGCTGTTTTTT	NA	TRBV11-2	TRBJ2-2	few
CVSTADSYNEQFF	TGTGTCAGCACAGCGGACTCCTACAATGAGCAGTTCTTC	NA	TRBV6-2/TRBV6-3	TRBJ2-1	few
CASSPGQGAARTEAFF	TGCGCCAGCAGCCCTGGACAGGGGGCGGCTCGGACTGAAGCTTTCTTT	TRBD1	TRBV5-1	TRBJ1-1	many
CASSQDRTGLQPQHF	TGCGCCAGCAGCCAAGATCGGACAGGGCTACAGCCCCAGCATTTT	TRBD1	TRBV4-3	TRBJ1-5	many
CASSRTDWEQETQYF	TGCGCCAGCAGCCGGACAGACTGGGAGCAAGAGACCCAGTACTTC	NA	TRBV4-1	TRBJ2-5	many
CSAERGTGELFF	TGCAGCGCCGAGCGGGGGACCGGGGAGCTGTTTTTT	TRBD2	TRBV29-1	TRBJ2-2	many
CASSLGVNQPQHF	TGTGCCAGCAGCTTAGGTGTCAATCAGCCCCAGCATTTT	NA	TRBV7-9	TRBJ1-5	many
CASSPELAGTDTQYF	TGCGCCAGCAGCCCGGAACTAGCGGGAACTGATACGCAGTATTTT	TRBD2	TRBV5-1	TRBJ2-3	NA
CASSVSAGGETQYF	TGTGCCAGCAGTGTTTCAGCGGGGGGCGAGACCCAGTACTTC	TRBD2	TRBV12-3/TRBV12-4	TRBJ2-5	many
CSARKTGDTGELFF	TGCAGTGCTAGAAAGACAGGGGACACCGGGGAGCTGTTTTTT	TRBD1	TRBV20-1	TRBJ2-2	medium-sized
CASSQDTGIYGYTF	TGCGCCAGCAGCCAAGATACGGGGATTTACGGCTACACCTTC	NA	TRBV4-3	TRBJ1-2	many
CSASGRGQETQYF	TGCAGTGCTAGTGGGCGGGGACAAGAGACCCAGTACTTC	NA	TRBV20-1	TRBJ2-5	many
CASSATPSSYNEQFF	TGCGCCAGCAGCGCTACTCCCAGCTCCTACAATGAGCAGTTCTTC	NA	TRBV5-1	TRBJ2-1	NA
CASSPYREQETQYF	TGCGCCAGCAGCCCGTACAGAGAACAAGAGACCCAGTACTTC	NA	TRBV4-1	TRBJ2-5	few
CASSQGGGYTEAFF	TGTGCCAGCAGCCAAGGCGGGGGGTACACTGAAGCTTTCTTT	NA	TRBV14	TRBJ1-1	many
CASSLGTTPETQYF	TGCGCCAGCAGCTTGGGGACAACCCCGGAGACCCAGTACTTC	NA	TRBV5-1	TRBJ2-5	many